Shown below are 21 T cell receptor beta chains from a single sample sequenced in a study of cytomegalovirus exposure and HLA in healthy donors. Researchers ran the PCR with 60 Vbeta and 13 Jbeta primers. Clones were sequenced by immunoSEQ multiplex PCR, and TCRdb holds only the in-frame ones, with some missing. The profile covers about 95,000 clones, with around four fifths appearing a single time and 4.9% taken by the ten largest. The sample taken for sequencing was PBMCs. All receptors come from a woman in her 40s in good health and CMV-seronegative.

The chain has TRBV7-3 and TRBJ1-1; the D gene is possibly TRBD1 (6 bases). This CDR3 has 13 residues. From germline, CDR1 is SGHTA and CDR2 FQGTGA. The V gene lost 5 bases and the J gene lost 1 base, with 8 bases spanning the gap. CDR3 coding DNA: TGTGCCAGCAGCCAAGGGGGGAACACTGAAGCTTTCTTT. This gives the protein CASSQGGNTEAFF.

The chain joins TRBV4-3 to TRBJ1-4, with TRBD1 matching 10 bases. CDR3 size: 15 residues. Germline loops: CDR1 LGHNA, CDR2 YSLEER. Trimming at V came to 3 bases and at J to 2 bases, leaving 0 bases not matched to a gene. The CDR3, as DNA: TGCGCCAGCAGCCAGACAGGGGGCACTAATGAAAAACTGTTTTTT. Amino acid sequence: CASSQTGGTNEKLFF.

CDR3 bases: TGTGCCAGCAGTTTAGCCGGGACACACTACGAGCAGTACTTC. This translates into CASSLAGTHYEQYF. The chain recombines TRBV27 with TRBJ2-7, with a possible D match to TRBD1 (6 bases). V was clipped by 2 bases and J by 3 bases, with 11 bases between them. The CDR3 contains 14 residues. CDR1 and CDR2 (germline): MNHEY, SMNVEV (reference sequence).

The chain combines TRBV27 with TRBJ2-3, with D perhaps matching TRBD1 (5 bases). V shed 5 bases and J shed 2 bases, with 14 bases lying between them. The CDR3 contains 15 residues. CDR1 and CDR2 (germline): MNHEY, SMNVEV (reference sequence). CDR3 sequence (DNA): TGTGCCAGCAGTCCCGAAAGACAGACCACAGATACGCAGTATTTT. Protein product: CASSPERQTTDTQYF.

The chain has TRBV7-3 and TRBJ1-6; D call uncertain. Germline CDR1 SGHTA, CDR2 FQGTGA. V shed 2 bases and J shed 6 bases, with 5 bases lying between them. The CDR3 contains 13 residues. CDR3 loop: CASSLGSNSPLHF. The CDR3 coding sequence is TGTGCCAGCAGCTTAGGCAGTAATTCACCCCTCCACTTT.

The chain is built from TRBV5-6 and TRBJ2-7, with a weak D call TRBD2 (6 bases). With 1 base removed from V and 1 base from J, the gap between germline ends came to 9 bases. Germline V gene data show CDR1 as SGHDT and CDR2 as YYEEEE. CDR3 length equals 14 residues. The CDR3 sequence is CASSLTGTSYEQYF. Written as DNA, the CDR3 is TGTGCCAGCAGCTTGACGGGGACTTCCTACGAGCAGTACTTC.

This clone was observed a handful of times. The chain carries TRBV2 and TRBJ1-1; 7 bases line up with TRBD1. Germline V gene sequence: CDR1 SNHLY, CDR2 FYNNEI. The CDR3 has 14 residues. Germline trimming cut 9 bases from V and 6 bases from J; bases unmatched to any gene: 13. The CDR3 nucleotides read TGTGCCAGTTACGGCGGAACAGGGGCGCCTGAAGCTTTCTTT. Translation: CASYGGTGAPEAFF.

The chain combines TRBV7-8 with TRBJ2-7; D gene ambiguous. The CDR3 covers 15 residues. CDR1 and CDR2 (germline): SGHVS, FQNEAQ. Between the trimmed V and J ends, which lost 1 base and 3 bases, there was a span of 13 bases. CDR3 bases: TGTGCCAGCAGCTTAGGTCCGGTAGAACTCTACGAGCAGTACTTC. Translated: CASSLGPVELYEQYF.

The count of this clone is one. The chain carries TRBV18 and TRBJ2-3, with 8 bases fitting TRBD1. Germline trimming cut 6 bases from V and 4 bases from J; bases unmatched to any gene: 12. Germline V gives CDR1 KGHSH, CDR2 LQKENI. The CDR3 is made up of 16 amino acids. The CDR3 DNA reads TGTGCCAGCTCCCCTCGTGCAGGGGGCGTAGCAGATACGCAGTATTTT. Protein product: CASSPRAGGVADTQYF.

There are a few counts of this clone. The chain employs TRBV7-6 and TRBJ2-7; 9 bases are a match to TRBD1. CDR3 length equals 14 residues. The germline CDR1 and CDR2 sequences are SGHVS and FNYEAQ. J was trimmed by 5 bases and V by 5 bases; bases with no gene match: 7. The CDR3 nucleotides are TGTGCCAGCAGCCCCGGGACAGGGACCCACGAGCAGTACTTC. Encoded protein: CASSPGTGTHEQYF.

This chain links TRBV5-1 with TRBJ1-2; the match to TRBD1 covers 11 bases. The germline V gene has CDR1 SGHRS and CDR2 YFSETQ. The V gene end was trimmed by 0 bases and the J gene end by 8 bases; junction bases not matched to a gene: 9. The CDR3 covers 16 residues. CDR3 bases: TGCGCCAGCAGCTTGGAGACCATCGGGACAGGGGGAGGCTACACCTTC. Translating it yields CASSLETIGTGGGYTF.

The chain has TRBV2 and TRBJ2-6, with TRBD2 identical over 8 bases. The germline V gene has CDR1 SNHLY and CDR2 FYNNEI. CDR3 length: 16 residues. Trimming removed 7 bases from V and 2 bases from J; junction bases left unmatched: 7. This CDR3 reads CASTPGGRAGANVLTF. DNA for the CDR3: TGTGCCAGCACCCCGGGGGGGAGAGCTGGGGCCAACGTCCTGACTTTC.

The chain combines TRBV19 with TRBJ1-5, with D hard to call. In germline, CDR1 is LNHDA, CDR2 SQIVND (reference sequence). The CDR3 consists of 14 residues. Trimming removed 0 bases at V and 1 base at J, with 4 bases between. CDR3 DNA sequence: TGTGCCAGTAGTATAGATCTCAGCAATCAGCCCCAGCATTTT. Its protein is CASSIDLSNQPQHF.

The rearrangement uses TRBV14 and TRBJ1-1; D gene ambiguous. V shed 0 bases and J shed 1 base, with 12 bases lying between them. The CDR3 consists of 16 residues. Per germline, CDR1 SGHDN and CDR2 FVKESK. CDR3 protein: CASSQDPGRWNTEAFF. CDR3 sequence (DNA): TGTGCCAGCAGCCAAGACCCCGGGAGGTGGAACACTGAAGCTTTCTTT.

This clone has just a few counts. CDR3 residues: CASSATGQGFYGYTF. The DNA of the CDR3 is TGTGCCAGCAGTGCGACCGGACAGGGGTTTTATGGCTACACCTTC. The chain carries TRBV6-1 and TRBJ1-2; 9 nucleotides align to TRBD1. V was pared by 4 bases and J by 5 bases, with 8 bases of the junction left unmatched. CDR3 length: 15 amino acids. CDR1 and CDR2 from the germline V gene are MNHNS and SASEGT.

The V gene is TRBV7-8, the J gene TRBJ1-6; D is undetermined. This CDR3 has 14 amino acids. CDR1 SGHVS and CDR2 FQNEAQ come from the germline V gene. Trimming took off 0 bases at V and 4 bases at J, with 4 bases between the two ends. The CDR3 DNA reads as TGTGCCAGCAGCTTAGCACAGTATAATTCACCCCTCCACTTT. Its protein product is CASSLAQYNSPLHF.

The chain combines TRBV19 with TRBJ1-1; D is ambiguous. Germline V gives CDR1 LNHDA, CDR2 SQIVND (reference sequence). This CDR3 is 13 amino acids long. Trimming removed 7 bases from V and 0 bases from J, with 9 bases in between. CDR3 sequence (DNA): TGTGCCAGTACTCTGGGCATGAACACTGAAGCTTTCTTT. Amino acid sequence: CASTLGMNTEAFF.

V gene TRBV4-1 combines with J gene TRBJ1-6; the match to TRBD1 covers 7 bases. Germline CDR1 MGHRA, CDR2 YSYEKL. The length of the CDR3 is 17 residues. The trim removed 0 bases at V and 0 bases at J, leaving 2 bases unmatched. The CDR3 coding sequence is TGCGCCAGCAGCCAAGAGGACAGGAGCTCCTATAATTCACCCCTCCACTTT. Protein sequence: CASSQEDRSSYNSPLHF.

The CDR3 reads CASSVVGGSEAFF. CDR3 DNA sequence: TGTGCCAGCAGCGTAGTGGGAGGTAGTGAAGCTTTCTTT. The chain links TRBV9 to TRBJ1-1; D is uncertain. CDR3 length equals 13 residues. The V gene's germline CDR1 is SGDLS and CDR2 YYNGEE. V was cut by 0 bases and J by 7 bases, with 10 bases left in between.

The chain uses TRBV4-1 and TRBJ2-3; TRBD2 might be the D (6 bases). The ends were cut back, 1 base at V and 8 bases at J, with 16 bases in the middle. There are 15 residues in the CDR3. CDR1 is MGHRA, CDR2 YSYEKL, per germline. The CDR3 DNA reads TGCGCCAGCAGCCAAGCCGGGACTCGGATCGGTACGCAGTATTTT. Amino acid sequence: CASSQAGTRIGTQYF.

The rearrangement uses TRBV6-6 and TRBJ1-5; TRBD1 matches 7 bases. CDR3 size: 16 residues. Per the germline V gene, CDR1 is MNHNY and CDR2 is SVGAGI (reference sequence). Trimming took 6 bases from V and 0 from J; bases not matched to a gene: 8. Written as DNA, the CDR3 is TGTGCCAGCAGGTTATTGGGGACAGATAGCAATCAGCCCCAGCATTTT. Its translation is CASRLLGTDSNQPQHF.